The 17 T cell receptor beta chains given below trace back to one sample, sequenced in a study of blood T cell repertoires in COVID-19. Assay: immunoSEQ multiplex PCR; the TCRdb copy retains only in-frame clones and omits some. The profile covers about 220,000 clones, with 80% to 85% appearing a single time and about 4.8% taken by the ten largest. Sequencing was carried out using peripheral blood. The receptor source for this set is a woman in her seventies with COVID-19, enrolled during active disease.

The chain uses TRBV28 and TRBJ1-2; D is unclear. V lost 4 bases to trimming and J lost 0 bases, with 18 bases between them. Germline CDR1 MDHEN, CDR2 SYDVKM. The CDR3 sequence is 17 residues long. The DNA for the CDR3 is TGTGCCAGCAGTTCCCCTAGCGGCCCCGGCGCTAACTATGGCTACACCTTC. As protein: CASSSPSGPGANYGYTF.

The CDR3 spells CASTGGANHSPLHF. In DNA form, the CDR3 reads TGTGCCAGCACGGGGGGCGCGAACCATTCACCCCTCCACTTT. The chain employs TRBV2 and TRBJ1-6, with a tentative D call TRBD1 (6 bases). The CDR3 totals 14 residues. Germline CDR1 is SNHLY and CDR2 is FYNNEI. V lost 7 bases to trimming and J lost 8 bases, with 15 bases between them.

V usage is TRBV7-3 and J usage is TRBJ2-1; possibly TRBD2 for D (6 bases). From germline, CDR1 is SGHTA and CDR2 FQGTGA. V was shortened by 2 bases and J by 7 bases, with 18 bases between the two germline ends. The CDR3 runs to 16 residues. CDR3 in DNA: TGTGCCAGCAGCTTATTTGGGGTAGCGGTCGCGAATGAGCAGTTCTTC. It yields the protein CASSLFGVAVANEQFF.

This clone was counted only a few times. The CDR3 DNA follows: TGTGCCAGCAGGGAAAGCCCGGGACAGGGGAAGTATGGCTACACCTTC. Residues: CASRESPGQGKYGYTF. This chain connects TRBV6-1 to TRBJ1-2; 10 bases agree with TRBD1. V lost 6 bases to trimming and J lost 5 bases; unmatched junction nucleotides: 12. The CDR3 extends over 16 amino acids. In germline, CDR1 is MNHNS, CDR2 SASEGT.

The CDR3: CATSESRDFSGSYNEQFF. In nucleotides, the CDR3 is TGTGCCACCAGTGAGTCCAGGGACTTTAGCGGGTCCTACAATGAGCAGTTCTTC. V usage is TRBV24-1 and J usage is TRBJ2-1; 7 nucleotides match TRBD2. CDR1 is KGHDR and CDR2 is SFDVKD in the germline V gene. The CDR3 contains 18 residues. V was pared by 4 bases and J by 1 base, with 12 bases of the junction left unmatched.

The gene calls are TRBV27 and TRBJ1-2; D is undetermined. Per the germline V gene, CDR1 is MNHEY and CDR2 is SMNVEV (reference sequence). The CDR3 is 15 amino acids. The germline V and J ends were trimmed by 2 bases and 2 bases, with 12 bases remaining between them. In DNA form, the CDR3 reads TGTGCCAGCAGTTTAGACGGCAGGCGAAACTATGGCTACACCTTC. Its translation: CASSLDGRRNYGYTF.

This rearrangement joins TRBV11-2 to TRBJ2-3; TRBD2 agrees at 7 bases. CDR3 length: 17 amino acids. Germline lookup yields CDR1 SGHAT and CDR2 FQNNGV. Trimming at V came to 0 bases and at J to 3 bases, leaving 9 bases not matched to a gene. The CDR3 here is CASSLDIRGLGTDTQYF. In DNA form, the CDR3 reads TGTGCCAGCAGCTTAGATATCCGCGGACTAGGGACAGATACGCAGTATTTT.

This clone occurred once. The CDR3 coding sequence is TGCGCCAGCAGCCGCTATAGTACCAATGAAGCTGAAGCTTTCTTT. It encodes CASSRYSTNEAEAFF. V usage is TRBV4-1 and J usage is TRBJ1-1, with no clear D. Trimming took 4 bases from V and 6 from J, leaving 18 bases between them. Germline CDR1 MGHRA, CDR2 YSYEKL. The CDR3 has 15 residues.

This chain links TRBV14 with TRBJ1-1; possible D gene TRBD1, 6 bases. The CDR3 is made up of 16 amino acids. V was pared by 2 bases and J by 3 bases, with 16 bases between. In germline, CDR1 is SGHDN, CDR2 FVKESK. As DNA, the CDR3 is TGTGCCAGCAGCCAACTCGTTTACAGGGATGACACTGAAGCTTTCTTT. This gives the protein CASSQLVYRDDTEAFF.

J is TRBJ1-4 and V is TRBV2; 7 bases align to TRBD1. V shed 6 bases, J shed 8 bases, and the junction held 3 bases outside the gene matches. CDR1 and CDR2 from the germline V gene are SNHLY and FYNNEI. CDR3 length equals 12 residues. CDR3 amino acids: CASRSDREKLFF. CDR3 bases: TGTGCCAGCAGATCGGACAGGGAAAAACTGTTTTTT.

V gene TRBV28 combines with J gene TRBJ1-2; D gene unclear. Germline V gene data show CDR1 as MDHEN and CDR2 as SYDVKM. The CDR3 length is 14 residues. V lost 2 bases to trimming and J lost 7 bases, with 14 bases between them. CDR3 sequence (DNA): TGTGCCAGCAGTTTACGATCGGGATCCCTTGGCTACACCTTC. Its protein is CASSLRSGSLGYTF.

This clone has a single count. V usage is TRBV5-5 and J usage is TRBJ1-1, with 8 bases that match TRBD1. Germline CDR1 SGHKS, CDR2 YYEKEE (reference sequence). The CDR3 spans 15 residues. Trimming took 0 bases from V and 4 from J; bases not matched to a gene: 5. The CDR3 DNA reads as TGTGCCAGCAGCTTGGGATCAGGGGGCGGCACTGAAGCTTTCTTT. Encoded protein: CASSLGSGGGTEAFF.

The genes are TRBV19 and TRBJ2-4, with D possibly being TRBD1 (5 bases). The CDR3 sequence is 16 residues long. The V and J ends lost 2 bases and 0 bases respectively, with 11 bases between them. Germline values: CDR1 LNHDA, CDR2 SQIVND (reference sequence). The DNA of the CDR3 is TGTGCCAGTAGTATAAGTTGGACACTAGCCAAAAACATTCAGTACTTC. Residues: CASSISWTLAKNIQYF. The whole variable domain, filled in from reference TRBV19 and TRBJ2-4, reads DGGITQSPKYLFRKEGQNVTLSCEQNLNHDAMYWYRQDPGQGLRLIYYSQIVNDFQKGDIAEGYSVSREKKESFPLTVTSAQKNPTAFYLCASSISWTLAKNIQYFGAGTRLSVL.

V is TRBV9 and J is TRBJ2-7; D not certain. Germline CDR1 reads SGDLS; CDR2 reads YYNGEE. V was trimmed by 3 bases and J by 7 bases, leaving 14 bases between them. The CDR3 consists of 13 residues. CDR3 protein: CASSATPTSEQYF. CDR3 nucleotides: TGTGCCAGCAGCGCAACTCCTACCTCTGAGCAGTACTTC.

The J gene is TRBJ2-1, the V gene TRBV7-9; 14 bases match TRBD2. V shed 0 bases, J shed 6 bases, and the junction held 4 bases outside the gene matches. The CDR3 spans 17 residues. CDR1 is SEHNR and CDR2 is FQNEAQ in the germline V gene (reference sequence). For the CDR3, the DNA is TGTGCCAGCAGCTTAGCGCCGGGACTAGCGGGAGCCAATGAGCAGTTCTTC. It encodes CASSLAPGLAGANEQFF.

The chain links TRBV29-1 to TRBJ2-7; the match to TRBD2 covers 14 bases. The J segment lost 6 bases and the V segment lost 6 bases, leaving 7 bases of the junction unmatched. The CDR3 covers 14 residues. The germline CDR1 and CDR2 sequences are SQVTM and ANQGSEA. The CDR3 coding sequence is TGCAGCGTCGCCGGGACTAGCGGGAGCATCGAGCAGTACTTC. It translates to CSVAGTSGSIEQYF.

The chain uses TRBV28 and TRBJ2-7; 10 bases map to TRBD2. Germline lookup yields CDR1 MDHEN and CDR2 SYDVKM. The CDR3 runs 17 residues. Germline trimming cut 7 bases from V and 7 bases from J; bases unmatched to any gene: 19. The CDR3 DNA is TGTGCCAGCATCCCGCCGGGGGCTAGCGGGAGTCTTGGGGAGCAGTACTTC. This gives the protein CASIPPGASGSLGEQYF.